A single sample is the source of the 27 T cell receptor beta chains below, sequenced in a study of control samples from healthy donors and cancer patients. TCRdb's copy holds only in-frame clones and misses some; the assay was immunoSEQ multiplex PCR. This sample carries some 120,000 clones, roughly 92% of them seen once, and the ten largest clones take approximately 0.58%. The sequencing input was PBMCs. These receptor sequences come from a man older than 75 with head and neck cancer.

In the case of this clone: Germline is not matched at one junction end, which may reflect a read error. The gene calls are TRBV5-6 and TRBJ1-2; D unresolved. CDR1 SGHDT and CDR2 YYEEEE come from the germline V gene. There are 14 residues in the CDR3. The CDR3 DNA reads as TGTGCCAGCAGCTTAAATGGCCCGACCATGGCTGGGGCCTTC. This encodes CASSLNGPTMAGAF.

This chain connects TRBV3-1 (or the pseudogene TRBV3-2) to TRBJ2-3; 7 bases map to TRBD2. This CDR3 spans 14 amino acids. V lost 1 base and J lost 7; bases outside the gene matches: 5. The germline V gene has CDR1 LGHDT and CDR2 YNNKEL (reference sequence). The CDR3 region is CASSQGNSGYTQYF. The DNA of the CDR3 is TGTGCCAGCAGCCAAGGTAATAGCGGGTATACGCAGTATTTT.

This chain uses TRBV4-1 with TRBJ1-3; D remains ambiguous. CDR1 is MGHRA, CDR2 YSYEKL, per germline. Between the trimmed V and J ends, which lost 0 bases and 5 bases, there was a span of 11 bases. The CDR3 contains 15 residues. DNA for the CDR3: TGCGCCAGCAGCCAAGATTTTTCAGGAAGAAACACCATATATTTT. Translating it yields CASSQDFSGRNTIYF.

V is TRBV2 and J is TRBJ1-6; TRBD1 matches at 8 bases. V shed 5 bases, J shed 7 bases, and the junction held 4 bases outside the gene matches. This CDR3 spans 14 amino acids. Germline lookup yields CDR1 SNHLY and CDR2 FYNNEI. CDR3 sequence: CASSPGTGNSPLHF. In nucleotides, the CDR3 is TGTGCCAGCAGTCCCGGGACAGGCAATTCACCCCTCCACTTT.

V usage is TRBV12-3 or TRBV12-4 and J usage is TRBJ2-3; D unclear. This CDR3 is 12 amino acids long. Trimming removed 7 bases from V and 2 bases from J, with 7 bases in between. CDR3: CASTTPTDTQYF. The CDR3 DNA is TGTGCCAGCACTACCCCCACAGATACGCAGTATTTT.

This clone was recorded only once. The CDR3 sequence is CASSYGEGYEQYF. CDR3 in DNA: TGTGCCAGCAGTTACGGGGAGGGATACGAGCAGTACTTC. J is TRBJ2-7 and V is TRBV6-5; 7 nucleotides agree with TRBD2. The CDR3 length is 13 residues. The junction had 2 bases not matched to a gene; V was cut back by 2 bases and J by 4 bases. CDR1 is MNHEY, CDR2 SVGAGI, per germline.

This clone has a single count. The chain joins TRBV5-4 to TRBJ2-5; D may be TRBD2 (6 bases). V was trimmed by 2 bases and J by 4 bases, leaving 12 bases between them. The CDR3 runs to 14 residues. Germline-derived CDR1 and CDR2 are SGHNT and YYREEE (reference sequence). CDR3 bases: TGTGCCAGCAGCTTTAGCGGATTCACAGAGACCCAGTACTTC. Amino acids: CASSFSGFTETQYF.

The V gene is TRBV10-2, the J gene TRBJ2-7; no definite D call. V dropped 3 bases and J dropped 0 bases, with 12 bases sitting between them. CDR3 length equals 15 residues. CDR1 is WSHSY, CDR2 SAAADI, per germline. Here the CDR3 reads CASSDYSSSSYEQYF. The CDR3 DNA follows: TGCGCCAGCAGTGACTATAGCTCGAGCTCCTACGAGCAGTACTTC.

V gene TRBV4-1 combines with J gene TRBJ2-5; TRBD1 aligns across 7 bases. CDR1 is MGHRA, CDR2 YSYEKL, per germline. The junction had 6 bases not matched to a gene; V was cut back by 0 bases and J by 5 bases. CDR3 size: 15 residues. This CDR3 reads CASSQDVGGRETQYF. In DNA, the CDR3 is TGCGCCAGCAGCCAAGATGTAGGGGGCCGGGAGACCCAGTACTTC.

The rearrangement links TRBV4-1 to TRBJ2-1; D ambiguous. The CDR3 runs 14 residues. Germline V gene lookup returns CDR1 MGHRA and CDR2 YSYEKL. V was shortened by 0 bases and J by 8 bases, with 11 bases between the two germline ends. The chain's CDR3 is CASSQDVGRDEQFF. In DNA form, the CDR3 reads TGCGCCAGCAGCCAAGATGTAGGTCGTGATGAGCAGTTCTTC.

The rearrangement joins TRBV5-6 to TRBJ2-5, with TRBD2 matching over 11 bases. Germline V gives CDR1 SGHDT, CDR2 YYEEEE. The CDR3 length is 15 residues. V lost 4 bases to trimming and J lost 3 bases; unmatched junction nucleotides: 5. The CDR3 sequence is CASSTPLAGEETQYF. The CDR3 DNA reads as TGTGCCAGCAGCACCCCACTAGCGGGGGAAGAGACCCAGTACTTC.

The V call is TRBV7-7, the J call TRBJ2-1; 9 bases map to TRBD2. The CDR3 totals 16 residues. Losses at the gene ends were 5 bases for V and 9 bases for J; bases not matched to a gene: 14. Germline loops: CDR1 SSHAT, CDR2 FNYEAQ (reference sequence). Here the CDR3 DNA reads TGTGCCAGCAGCCTATTCCTAGCGGGGTCCTTGAGTGAGCAGTTCTTC. This encodes CASSLFLAGSLSEQFF.

The rearrangement uses TRBV4-3 and TRBJ2-7, with TRBD1 as a possible D gene (5 bases). The CDR3 is made up of 15 amino acids. The germline V and J ends were trimmed by 0 bases and 6 bases, with 15 bases remaining between them. Germline CDR1 reads LGHNA; CDR2 reads YSLEER. CDR3 in DNA: TGCGCCAGCAGCCAAGATCAGCAGGGTCTCGTCGAGCAGTACTTC. Its translation: CASSQDQQGLVEQYF.

The chain has TRBV6-2 or TRBV6-3 and TRBJ1-5; D gene uncertain. CDR1 and CDR2 (germline): MNHEY, SVGEGT. CDR3 length equals 14 residues. Deletions cut 5 bases from V and 6 bases from J, with 14 bases between. The CDR3 DNA sequence: TGTGCCAGCAGTCTTCGAGGGTCGGGTCAGCCCCAGCATTTT. Translated, it gives CASSLRGSGQPQHF.

The table lists this clone with a count of one. J is TRBJ2-5 and V is TRBV11-2; D uncertain. Germline V gene lookup returns CDR1 SGHAT and CDR2 FQNNGV. CDR3 length equals 18 residues. Deletions cut 1 base from V and 2 bases from J, with 20 bases between. CDR3 sequence reads: CASSLGFGSRFVQETQYF. The CDR3 coding sequence is TGTGCCAGCAGCTTAGGGTTTGGGTCCAGGTTCGTACAAGAGACCCAGTACTTC.

The rearrangement joins TRBV5-1 to TRBJ2-5; D is possibly TRBD1 (5 bases). CDR1 is SGHRS, CDR2 YFSETQ, per germline. This CDR3 is built from 16 residues. V was trimmed by 0 bases and J by 9 bases, leaving 21 bases between them. The chain's CDR3 is CASSLDTDSPSFSQYF. Written as DNA, the CDR3 is TGCGCCAGCAGCTTGGATACCGACAGCCCCTCATTCTCCCAGTACTTC.

This clone was seen only once. The genes are TRBV6-5 and TRBJ2-5; D gene uncertain. This CDR3 region has 13 residues. Trimming took off 0 bases at V and 5 bases at J, with 7 bases between the two ends. Germline lookup yields CDR1 MNHEY and CDR2 SVGAGI. The CDR3, as DNA: TGTGCCAGCAGTTACTCAGGGCAGGAGACCCAGTACTTC. Protein: CASSYSGQETQYF.

For the CDR3, the DNA is TGCGCCAGCAGCAAAAGACCCTCCCGGACTAGCGTGAGCACAGATACGCAGTATTTT. Translating it yields CASSKRPSRTSVSTDTQYF. V and J are TRBV4-3 and TRBJ2-3; TRBD2 matches 9 bases. J lost 0 bases, V lost 5 bases, and 15 bases had no gene match. The CDR3 contains 19 residues. The germline V gene encodes CDR1 LGHNA and CDR2 YSLEER.

The V gene is TRBV6-2 or TRBV6-3, the J gene TRBJ2-7; D not resolved. V dropped 0 bases and J dropped 0 bases, with 6 bases sitting between them. The CDR3 is 14 amino acids. The germline gives CDR1 MNHEY, CDR2 SVGEGT. The CDR3 spells CASSYSPGSYEQYF. The CDR3 nucleotides are TGTGCCAGCAGTTACTCGCCCGGCTCCTACGAGCAGTACTTC.

The genes are TRBV5-6 and TRBJ2-3; TRBD2 matches 9 bases. CDR1 and CDR2 (germline): SGHDT, YYEEEE. Losses at the gene ends were 0 bases for V and 7 bases for J; bases not matched to a gene: 9. CDR3 length: 16 residues. The DNA of the CDR3 is TGTGCCAGCAGCTTGGCGCCGGCGGGGGGGCTGAATACGCAGTATTTT. Translating gives CASSLAPAGGLNTQYF. The whole variable domain, remainder taken from reference TRBV5-6 and TRBJ2-3, is DAGVTQSPTHLIKTRGQQVTLRCSPKSGHDTVSWYQQALGQGPQFIFQYYEEEERQRGNFPDRFSGHQFPNYSSELNVNALLLGDSALYLCASSLAPAGGLNTQYFGPGTRLTVL.

This rearrangement joins TRBV25-1 to TRBJ1-1; D gene ambiguous. CDR3 length equals 13 residues. Trimming pared 6 bases from V and 3 bases from J, leaving 11 bases between. The germline V gene encodes CDR1 MGHDK and CDR2 SYGVNS. The CDR3: CASSAHGDTEAFF. The DNA for the CDR3 is TGTGCCAGCAGCGCCCATGGGGACACTGAAGCTTTCTTT.

V gene TRBV29-1 combines with J gene TRBJ1-3; D is unclear. The CDR3 has 13 amino acids. The germline CDR1 and CDR2 sequences are SQVTM and ANQGSEA. Trimming took 6 bases from V and 0 from J, leaving 9 bases between them. CDR3 loop: CSVDGSSGNTIYF. The CDR3 DNA reads TGCAGCGTCGACGGGAGCTCTGGAAACACCATATATTTT.

The genes are TRBV2 and TRBJ1-5, with TRBD1 identical over 7 bases. Germline assignment: CDR1 SNHLY and CDR2 FYNNEI. The CDR3 has 15 amino acids. J gave up 7 bases and V 6 bases, and 12 bases lay outside the gene matches. The CDR3 nucleotides are TGTGCCAGCAGCAGGGACAGTGGGAGGGTCCAGCCCCAGCATTTT. Translated: CASSRDSGRVQPQHF.

The chain carries TRBV13 and TRBJ2-7; the D is unclear. Germline loops: CDR1 PRHDT, CDR2 FYEKMQ (reference sequence). The CDR3 length is 15 residues. Trimming removed 5 bases from V and 1 base from J, with 15 bases in between. The CDR3: CASSNTRLTSYEQYF. The CDR3 DNA is TGTGCCAGCAGCAATACCAGGCTCACGTCCTACGAGCAGTACTTC.

V gene TRBV19 combines with J gene TRBJ2-6; no clear D. This CDR3 has 11 amino acids. Germline CDR1 and CDR2: LNHDA and SQIVND (reference sequence). V was pared by 9 bases and J by 5 bases, with 5 bases between. CDR3 protein: CASSWANVLTF. The CDR3 nucleotides are TGTGCCAGCTCCTGGGCCAACGTCCTGACTTTC. Looking up the rest from reference TRBV19 and TRBJ2-6 gives the full variable domain: DGGITQSPKYLFRKEGQNVTLSCEQNLNHDAMYWYRQDPGQGLRLIYYSQIVNDFQKGDIAEGYSVSREKKESFPLTVTSAQKNPTAFYLCASSWANVLTFGAGSRLTVL.

The chain recombines TRBV4-3 with TRBJ1-6; D not resolved. CDR3 length: 16 amino acids. Per the germline V gene, CDR1 is LGHNA and CDR2 is YSLEER. V gave up 0 bases and J gave up 14 bases, with 20 bases separating them. The CDR3 here is CASSQDYGQSGSTLHF. In DNA, the CDR3 is TGCGCCAGCAGCCAAGACTACGGCCAGTCCGGATCCACCCTCCACTTT.

The chain is built from TRBV10-3 and TRBJ2-7; D possibly corresponds to TRBD1 (6 bases). V lost 5 bases to trimming and J lost 2 bases, with 19 bases between them. The CDR3 is 16 residues long. Germline values: CDR1 ENHRY, CDR2 SYGVKD. CDR3 in DNA: TGTGCCATCAGTTCCACTTCGGGCAGGGGAACCTACGAGCAGTACTTC. Translation: CAISSTSGRGTYEQYF.